This T cell receptor (beta chain) is drawn from a study of identical twins. Germline V gene sequence: CDR1 GTSNPN, CDR2 SVGIG (reference sequence). V was trimmed by 7 bases and J by 1 base, leaving 7 bases between them. The CDR3 spans 11 residues. Each CDR3 protein gets one entry after TCRdb re-called the 5' RACE reads with MiXCR. The sample gives 450,000 or so distinct CDR3 sequences, approximately 15% of which show up once; over 0.5% is in the top ten. The sample was also linked to a second study, of yellow fever vaccine responses in identical twins.

J is TRBJ1-1 and V is TRBV30; the D is unclear. The sequencing input was CD4+ T cells sorted from blood. This TCR was sampled from a young woman in good health. The CDR3 DNA is TGTGCCTATAGGGAGAACACTGAAGCTTTCTTT. Translation: CAYRENTEAFF.